This T cell receptor (beta chain) came from a study of blood T cell repertoires in COVID-19. Study-wide background: The United States, Italy and Spain supplied acute and convalescent COVID-19 samples. Nucleic acid was either cDNA or gDNA, and it came from T cells, B-cell-depleted T cells, or PBMCs.

Under the authors' procedure: Nucleated cell counts were estimated from reference gene primer amplification. Generated by immunoSEQ multiplex PCR, the TCRdb table keeps only in-frame clones and is missing some. V and J calls and clone size come straight from that table; D and trimming were deduced from the DNA. This sample has just under 150,000 clones, with approximately 84% found just once. In germline, CDR1 is SNHLY, CDR2 FYNNEI. The CDR3 is 11 amino acids. The V and J ends lost 7 bases and 7 bases respectively, with 10 bases between them. The receptor comes from a human donor with acute or convalescent COVID-19. The donor label of this sample is uncertain. Material: peripheral blood. The gene calls are TRBV2 and TRBJ1-1; no clear D. The CDR3: CASKRADEAFF. In DNA, the CDR3 is TGTGCCAGCAAGAGAGCCGATGAAGCTTTCTTT.